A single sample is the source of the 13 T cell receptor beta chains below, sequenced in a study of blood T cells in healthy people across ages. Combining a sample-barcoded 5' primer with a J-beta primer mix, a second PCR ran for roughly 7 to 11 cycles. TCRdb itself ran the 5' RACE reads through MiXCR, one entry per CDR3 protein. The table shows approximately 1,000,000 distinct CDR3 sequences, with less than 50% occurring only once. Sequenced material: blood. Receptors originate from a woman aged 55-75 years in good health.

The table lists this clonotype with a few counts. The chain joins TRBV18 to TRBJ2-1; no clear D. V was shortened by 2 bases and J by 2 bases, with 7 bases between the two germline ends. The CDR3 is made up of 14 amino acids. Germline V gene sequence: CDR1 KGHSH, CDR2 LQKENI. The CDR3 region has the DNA TGTGCCAGCTCACCAGTAGGTCCCTACAATGAGCAGTTCTTC. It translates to CASSPVGPYNEQFF.

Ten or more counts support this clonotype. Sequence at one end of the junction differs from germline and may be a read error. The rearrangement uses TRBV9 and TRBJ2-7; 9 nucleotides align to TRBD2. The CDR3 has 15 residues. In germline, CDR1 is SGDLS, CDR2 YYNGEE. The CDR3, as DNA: TGTGCCAGCAGTGTAGGTAGCGGGAGCTCCTACGAGCAGTACTTC. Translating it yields CASSVGSGSSYEQYF.

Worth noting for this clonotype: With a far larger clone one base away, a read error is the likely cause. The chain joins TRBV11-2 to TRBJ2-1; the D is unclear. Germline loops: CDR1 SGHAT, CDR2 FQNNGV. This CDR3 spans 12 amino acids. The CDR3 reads CAGSLGYNEQFF. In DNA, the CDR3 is TGTGCCGGCAGCTTAGGGTACAATGAGCAGTTCTTC.

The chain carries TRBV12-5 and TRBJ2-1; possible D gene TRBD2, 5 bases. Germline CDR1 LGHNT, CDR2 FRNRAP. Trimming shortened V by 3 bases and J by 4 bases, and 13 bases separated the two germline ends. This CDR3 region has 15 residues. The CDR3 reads CASGLTSGRYNEQFF. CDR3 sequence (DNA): TGTGCTAGTGGTTTAACCAGCGGTCGGTACAATGAGCAGTTCTTC.

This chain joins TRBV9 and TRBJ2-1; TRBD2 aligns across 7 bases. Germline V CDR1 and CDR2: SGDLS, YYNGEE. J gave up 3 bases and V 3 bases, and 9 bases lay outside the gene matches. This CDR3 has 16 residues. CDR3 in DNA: TGTGCCAGCAGCGCGTCTCGGGCGGGGGTCTACAATGAGCAGTTCTTC. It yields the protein CASSASRAGVYNEQFF.

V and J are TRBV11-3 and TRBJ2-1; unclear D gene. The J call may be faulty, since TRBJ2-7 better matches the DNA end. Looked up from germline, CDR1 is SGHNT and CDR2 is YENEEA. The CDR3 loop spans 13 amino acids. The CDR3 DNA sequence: TGTGCCAGCGGCACAGAAGCGATGAGCGAGCAGTACTTC. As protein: CASGTEAMSEQYF.

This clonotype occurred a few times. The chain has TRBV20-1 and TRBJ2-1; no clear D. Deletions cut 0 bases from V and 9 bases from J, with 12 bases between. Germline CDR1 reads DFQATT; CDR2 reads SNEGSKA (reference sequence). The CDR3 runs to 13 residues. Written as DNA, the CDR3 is TGCAGTGCTAGAGATCTGCAAGCCAGTGAGCAGTTCTTC. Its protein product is CSARDLQASEQFF.

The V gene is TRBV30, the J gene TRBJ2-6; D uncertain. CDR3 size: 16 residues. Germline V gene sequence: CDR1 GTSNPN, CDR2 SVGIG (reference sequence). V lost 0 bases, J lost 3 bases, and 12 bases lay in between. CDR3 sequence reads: CAWSVLGAHGANVLTF. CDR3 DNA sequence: TGTGCCTGGAGTGTACTGGGTGCGCATGGGGCCAACGTCCTGACTTTC.

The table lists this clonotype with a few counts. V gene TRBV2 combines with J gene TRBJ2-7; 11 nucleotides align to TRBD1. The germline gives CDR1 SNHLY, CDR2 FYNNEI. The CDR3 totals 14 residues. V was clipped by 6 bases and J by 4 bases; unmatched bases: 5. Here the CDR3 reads CASRPGTGGYEQYF. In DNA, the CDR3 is TGTGCCAGCAGGCCCGGGACAGGGGGGTACGAGCAGTACTTC.

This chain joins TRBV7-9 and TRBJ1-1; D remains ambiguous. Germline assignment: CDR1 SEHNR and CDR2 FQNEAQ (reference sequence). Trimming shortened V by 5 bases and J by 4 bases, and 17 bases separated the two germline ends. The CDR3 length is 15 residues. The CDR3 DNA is TGTGCCAGCAGCAAGTCGGGCCAATGGGGCACTGAAGCTTTCTTT. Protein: CASSKSGQWGTEAFF.

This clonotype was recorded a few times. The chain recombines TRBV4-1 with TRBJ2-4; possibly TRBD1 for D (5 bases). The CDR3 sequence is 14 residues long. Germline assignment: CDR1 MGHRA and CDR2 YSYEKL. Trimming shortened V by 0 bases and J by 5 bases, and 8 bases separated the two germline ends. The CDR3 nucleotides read TGCGCCAGCAGCCAAGAGCCCAGGGAAAACATTCAGTACTTC. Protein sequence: CASSQEPRENIQYF.

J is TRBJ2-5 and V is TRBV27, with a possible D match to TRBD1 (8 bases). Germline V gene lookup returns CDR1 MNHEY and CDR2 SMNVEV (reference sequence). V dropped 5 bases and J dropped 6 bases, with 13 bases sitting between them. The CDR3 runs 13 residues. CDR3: CASSQQGGQTQYF. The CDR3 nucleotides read TGTGCCAGCAGTCAACAGGGGGGGCAGACCCAGTACTTC.

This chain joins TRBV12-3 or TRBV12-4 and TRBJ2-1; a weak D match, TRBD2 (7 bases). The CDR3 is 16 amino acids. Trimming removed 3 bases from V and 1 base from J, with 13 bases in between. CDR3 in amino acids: CASSLAAGTSYNEQFF. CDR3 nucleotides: TGTGCCAGCAGTTTGGCAGCGGGGACATCCTACAATGAGCAGTTCTTC.